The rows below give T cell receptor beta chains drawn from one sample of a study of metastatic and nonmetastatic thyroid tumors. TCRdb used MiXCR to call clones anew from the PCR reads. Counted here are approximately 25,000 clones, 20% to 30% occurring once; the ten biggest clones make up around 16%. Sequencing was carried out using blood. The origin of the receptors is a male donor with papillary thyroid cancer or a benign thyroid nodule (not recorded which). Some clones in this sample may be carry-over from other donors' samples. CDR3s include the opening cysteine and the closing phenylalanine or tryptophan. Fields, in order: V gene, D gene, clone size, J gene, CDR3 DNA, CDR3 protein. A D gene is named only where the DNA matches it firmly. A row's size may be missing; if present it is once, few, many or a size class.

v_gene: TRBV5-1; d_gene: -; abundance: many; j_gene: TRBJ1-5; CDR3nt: TGCGCCAGCAGCTTGGACGCAGTTAATCAGCCCCAGCATTTT; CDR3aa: CASSLDAVNQPQHF
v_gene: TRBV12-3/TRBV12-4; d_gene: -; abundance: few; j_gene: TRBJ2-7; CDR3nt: TGTGCCAGCAGTTTAAAACAGAATCGCGAGCAGTACTTC; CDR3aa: CASSLKQNREQYF
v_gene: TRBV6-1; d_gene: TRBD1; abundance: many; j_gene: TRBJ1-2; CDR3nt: TGTGCCAGCAGTTACGGCTTCACAGGGGATGGCTACACCTTC; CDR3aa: CASSYGFTGDGYTF
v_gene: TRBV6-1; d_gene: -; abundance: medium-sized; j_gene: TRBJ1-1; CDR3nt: TGTGCCAGCAGGGGGCGGGGGGGGAGGACTGAAGCTTTCTTT; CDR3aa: CASRGRGGRTEAFF
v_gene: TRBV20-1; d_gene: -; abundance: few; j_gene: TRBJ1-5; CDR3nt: TGCAGTGCATACCCACAGGGTCGCAATCAGCCCCAGCATTTT; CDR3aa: CSAYPQGRNQPQHF
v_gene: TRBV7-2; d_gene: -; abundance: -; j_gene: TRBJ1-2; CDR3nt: TGTGCCAGCAGCTTAGATTTTGGGGGCTATGGCTACACCTTC; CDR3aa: CASSLDFGGYGYTF
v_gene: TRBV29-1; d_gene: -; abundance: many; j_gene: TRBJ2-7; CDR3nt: TGCAGCGTTGGGTCTCCTGAAGGTAGGCCCTCCTACGAGCAGTACTTC; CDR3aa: CSVGSPEGRPSYEQYF
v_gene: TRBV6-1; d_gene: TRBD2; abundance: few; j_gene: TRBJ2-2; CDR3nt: TGTGCCAGCAGTCGGGACTATAACACCCTGGAGCTGTTTTTT; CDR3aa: CASSRDYNTLELFF
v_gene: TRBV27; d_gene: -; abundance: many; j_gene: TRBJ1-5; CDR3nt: TGTGCCACCTCACTCCGGGATCACAATCAGCCCCAGCATTTT; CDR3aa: CATSLRDHNQPQHF
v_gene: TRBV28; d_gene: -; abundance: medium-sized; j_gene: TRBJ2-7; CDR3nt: TGTGCCAGCAGCCCTTACAGGGCCTACGAGCAGTACTTC; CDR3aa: CASSPYRAYEQYF
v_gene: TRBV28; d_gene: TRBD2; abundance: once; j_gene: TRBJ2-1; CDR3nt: TGTGCCAGCAGGGGTCTTGCGGGAGGGCCTAACAATGAGCACATCTTC; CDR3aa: CASRGLAGGPNNEHIF
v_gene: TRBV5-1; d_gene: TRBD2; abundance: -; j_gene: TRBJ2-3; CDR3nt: TGCGCCAGCAGCTTGGACGGGGGGGGCCAAGATACGCAGTATTTT; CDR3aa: CASSLDGGGQDTQYF
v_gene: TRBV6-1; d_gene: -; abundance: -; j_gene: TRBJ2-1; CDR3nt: TGTGCCAGCAGTTGGAGAGAGTCCCCCGATGAGCAGTTCTTC; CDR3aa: CASSWRESPDEQFF
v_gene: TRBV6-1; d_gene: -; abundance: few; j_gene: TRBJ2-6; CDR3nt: TGTGCCAGCAGCCTGGAGACAGCCTCTGGGGCCAACGTCCTGACTTTC; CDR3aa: CASSLETASGANVLTF
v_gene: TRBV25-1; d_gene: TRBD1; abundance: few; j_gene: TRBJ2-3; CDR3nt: TGTGCCAGCAAGGGACAGGCCTTCGAGGAGCAGTATTTT; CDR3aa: CASKGQAFEEQYF
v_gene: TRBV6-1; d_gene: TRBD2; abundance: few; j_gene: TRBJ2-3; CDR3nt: TGTGCCAGCAGTCTAGCGGGAGTGCCTGAGGGTACGCAGTATTTC; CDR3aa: CASSLAGVPEGTQYF
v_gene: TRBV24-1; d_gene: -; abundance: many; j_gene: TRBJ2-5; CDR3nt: TGTGCCACCAGCCCGTTAGGACGGGGCCAAGAGACCCAGTACTTC; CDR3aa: CATSPLGRGQETQYF
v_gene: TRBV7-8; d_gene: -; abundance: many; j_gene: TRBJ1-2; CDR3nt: TGTGCCAGCAGCTTAATGGAACAGAACTATGGCTACACCTTC; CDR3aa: CASSLMEQNYGYTF
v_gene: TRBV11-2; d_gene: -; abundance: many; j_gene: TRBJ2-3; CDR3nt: TGTGCCAGCAGCTTTACAGTCACAGATACGCAGTATTTT; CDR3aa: CASSFTVTDTQYF
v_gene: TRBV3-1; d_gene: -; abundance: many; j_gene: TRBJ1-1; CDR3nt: TGTGCCAGCAGCCCGCAGGTGAACACTGAAGCTTTCTTT; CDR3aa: CASSPQVNTEAFF
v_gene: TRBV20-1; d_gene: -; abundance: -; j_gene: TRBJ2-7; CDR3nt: TGCAGTGCTACCGGTGGGATGGGCTACGAGCAGTACTTC; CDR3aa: CSATGGMGYEQYF
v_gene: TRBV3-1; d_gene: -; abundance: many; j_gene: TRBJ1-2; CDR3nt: TGTGCCAGCAGCCACGGGGGGCTAGGCTATGGCTACACCTTC; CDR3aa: CASSHGGLGYGYTF
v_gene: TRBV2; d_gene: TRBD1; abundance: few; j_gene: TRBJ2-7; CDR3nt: TGTGCCAGCCGGGACAGGAGTTACGAGCAGTACTTC; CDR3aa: CASRDRSYEQYF
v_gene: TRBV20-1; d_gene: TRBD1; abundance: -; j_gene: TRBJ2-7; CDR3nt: TGCAGTGCTGCCCGACAGGGGATCGAGCAGTACTTC; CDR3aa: CSAARQGIEQYF
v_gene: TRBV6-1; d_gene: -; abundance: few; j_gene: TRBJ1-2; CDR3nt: TGTGCCAGTGGGGGTCTCAACTATGGCTACACCTTC; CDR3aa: CASGGLNYGYTF